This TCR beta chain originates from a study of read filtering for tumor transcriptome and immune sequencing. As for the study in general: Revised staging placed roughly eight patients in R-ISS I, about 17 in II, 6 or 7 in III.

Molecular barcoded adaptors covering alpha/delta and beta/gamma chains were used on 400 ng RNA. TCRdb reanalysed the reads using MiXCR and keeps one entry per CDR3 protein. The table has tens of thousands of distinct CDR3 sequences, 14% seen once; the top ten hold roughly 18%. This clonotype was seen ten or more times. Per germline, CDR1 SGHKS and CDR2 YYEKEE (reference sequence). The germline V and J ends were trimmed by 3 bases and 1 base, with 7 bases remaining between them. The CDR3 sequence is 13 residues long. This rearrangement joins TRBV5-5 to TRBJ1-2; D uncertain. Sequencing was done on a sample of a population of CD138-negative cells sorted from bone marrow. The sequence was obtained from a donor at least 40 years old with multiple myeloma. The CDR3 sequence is CASSSVFNYGYTF. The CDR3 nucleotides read TGTGCCAGCAGCTCCGTCTTTAACTATGGCTACACCTTC.